Following are 22 T cell receptor beta chains from one sample sequenced in a study of monozygotic twins with inflammatory bowel disease. One entry per CDR3 protein, without DNA, is what TCRdb gives after re-calling the 5' RACE reads. The repertoire table contains 85,000 to 110,000 distinct CDR3 sequences. The specimen was blood. The receptors stem from a human donor with ulcerative colitis or Crohn's disease, or a healthy co-twin of an affected twin (not recorded which).

The rearrangement links TRBV25-1 to TRBJ1-6; the TRBD1 assignment by TCRdb is unverifiable without DNA. CDR3 length: 17 amino acids. CDR1 is MGHDK and CDR2 is SYGVNS in the germline V gene. The CDR3: CASSHRGEISYNSPLHF.

V is TRBV5-1 and J is TRBJ2-6. Germline V gives CDR1 SGHRS, CDR2 YFSETQ. The CDR3 loop spans 16 amino acids. The CDR3 sequence: CASSLWPTSGANVLTF. Combining the CDR3 with reference TRBV5-1 and TRBJ2-6 gives the whole variable domain KAGVTQTPRYLIKTRGQQVTLSCSPISGHRSVSWYQQTPGQGLQFLFEYFSETQRNKGNFPGRFSGRQFSNSRSEMNVSTLELGDSALYLCASSLWPTSGANVLTFGAGSRLTVL.

This chain uses TRBV20-1 with TRBJ2-5; TCRdb proposes TRBD2, but this gene call is untestable without DNA. The CDR3 consists of 15 residues. CDR1 is DFQATT, CDR2 SNEGSKA, per germline (reference sequence). This CDR3 is CSASRGSGDQETQYF.

The chain links TRBV6-6 to TRBJ2-7; TCRdb calls TRBD1, which cannot be checked without DNA. Per the germline V gene, CDR1 is MNHNY and CDR2 is SVGAGI (reference sequence). The CDR3 totals 12 residues. The CDR3 region is CASRLTGVEQYF.

The rearrangement joins TRBV10-3 to TRBJ2-3; the D call from TCRdb, TRBD2, cannot be confirmed without DNA. Looked up from germline, CDR1 is ENHRY and CDR2 is SYGVKD. The CDR3 has 15 amino acids. CDR3 protein: CAISGWASGMDTQYF.

CDR3: CASRRGGGSSYNEQFF. The chain carries TRBV27 and TRBJ2-1; TCRdb's D gene call, TRBD1, goes unchecked for lack of DNA. The germline gives CDR1 MNHEY, CDR2 SMNVEV (reference sequence). The CDR3 contains 16 residues.

The genes are TRBV6-2 or TRBV6-3 and TRBJ2-3; the D call of TRBD1 rests on TCRdb alone, since no DNA is present to check it. This CDR3 is 12 amino acids long. From germline, CDR1 is MNHEY and CDR2 SVGEGT. CDR3 protein: CASSPRLGAQYF.

The rearrangement uses TRBV12-3 or TRBV12-4 and TRBJ1-5. There are 15 residues in the CDR3. The CDR3 loop is CASRHREGPFQPQHF.

The rearrangement joins TRBV7-2 to TRBJ2-5; TCRdb's D call, TRBD2, is unchecked because there is no DNA. The CDR3 has 15 residues. The V gene's germline CDR1 is SGHTA and CDR2 FQGNSA. The CDR3 reads CASTFPFGGGETQYF.

The J gene is TRBJ2-7, the V gene TRBV7-8; checking the TCRdb D call of TRBD2 is not possible without DNA. Germline CDR1 SGHVS, CDR2 FQNEAQ. The CDR3 contains 16 residues. CDR3 region: CASSRGTSGTSYEQYF.

The chain's CDR3 is CATAHRDGTDTQYF. The chain is built from TRBV24-1 and TRBJ2-3; TCRdb's D call, TRBD1, is unchecked because there is no DNA. Germline-derived CDR1 and CDR2 are KGHDR and SFDVKD. This CDR3 region has 14 residues.

This chain connects TRBV7-2 to TRBJ2-5; checking the TCRdb D call of TRBD1 is not possible without DNA. Per the germline V gene, CDR1 is SGHTA and CDR2 is FQGNSA. The length of the CDR3 is 12 residues. The CDR3 sequence: CASSPSVETQYF.

This chain links TRBV3-1 with TRBJ1-2. The germline V gene encodes CDR1 LGHDT and CDR2 YNNKEL (reference sequence). The CDR3 has 16 residues. The CDR3 spells CASSHDVLQGNYGYTF.

V is TRBV5-6 and J is TRBJ1-2. Germline V CDR1 and CDR2: SGHDT, YYEEEE. This CDR3 comprises 12 residues. This CDR3 reads CASSLDEGPYTF. The full variable domain, rest sourced from reference TRBV5-6 and TRBJ1-2, is DAGVTQSPTHLIKTRGQQVTLRCSPKSGHDTVSWYQQALGQGPQFIFQYYEEEERQRGNFPDRFSGHQFPNYSSELNVNALLLGDSALYLCASSLDEGPYTFGSGTRLTVV.

V is TRBV7-2 and J is TRBJ2-3; TCRdb returns TRBD2, unconfirmable since there is no DNA. Germline V gene sequence: CDR1 SGHTA, CDR2 FQGNSA. CDR3 length: 15 amino acids. The CDR3 sequence: CASSPGLAGPDTQYF.

J is TRBJ2-3 and V is TRBV20-1; absent DNA, TCRdb's TRBD1 call cannot be checked. The CDR3 has 13 residues. Germline assignment: CDR1 DFQATT and CDR2 SNEGSKA (reference sequence). The CDR3: CSASFEGAGTQYF.

The chain links TRBV5-1 to TRBJ2-3; TCRdb returns TRBD1, unconfirmable since there is no DNA. The germline CDR1 and CDR2 sequences are SGHRS and YFSETQ. This CDR3 comprises 18 residues. The chain's CDR3 is CASSLGAGGRGGTDTQYF.

The chain links TRBV11-2 to TRBJ2-2; there is no DNA to check the TCRdb D call of TRBD2. From germline, CDR1 is SGHAT and CDR2 FQNNGV. This CDR3 contains 14 residues. CDR3 region: CASSRGRATGELFF.

The gene calls are TRBV20-1 and TRBJ1-4. CDR3 size: 14 residues. The V gene's germline CDR1 is DFQATT and CDR2 SNEGSKA (reference sequence). CDR3 protein: CSARDLGLREKLFF.

CDR3 loop: CASSLAHGRRSYNEQFF. This sequence joins TRBV7-2 and TRBJ2-1. CDR1 is SGHTA, CDR2 FQGNSA, per germline. CDR3 length: 17 amino acids.

The gene calls are TRBV9 and TRBJ2-2; TCRdb reports TRBD1, a call that lacks DNA to check it against. Germline V gene sequence: CDR1 SGDLS, CDR2 YYNGEE. The CDR3 is 15 amino acids. This CDR3 is CASSPSLGPTGELFF.

The gene calls are TRBV6-5 and TRBJ2-7. Germline CDR1 and CDR2: MNHEY and SVGAGI. There are 13 residues in the CDR3. This CDR3 is CASSHRLGYEQYF.